Listed below are T cell receptor beta chains from one sample, sequenced in a study of T-cell reconstitution after alpha-beta-depleted transplantation in children. MiXCR, run by TCRdb on the PCR reads, gives a single entry per CDR3 protein. The table includes 500,000 to 750,000 distinct CDR3 sequences, roughly 30% detected once. The sample was PBMCs, taken before TCRalphabeta/CD19-depleted stem cell transplant. The origin of the receptors is a boy less than two years old with Wiskott-Aldrich syndrome, due to receive a stem cell transplant. CDR3s include the opening cysteine and the closing phenylalanine or tryptophan. The D gene is left open where the match is weak. Only part of the rows carry a size: once, few, many, or a class if the clone is expanded.

16,.,TRBD1,TRBV5-1,TRBJ1-6,CASSLAGQGANSPLHF,TGCGCCAGCAGCTTGGCCGGACAGGGGGCTAATTCACCCCTCCACTTT
15,few,.,TRBV5-1,TRBJ2-3,CASSLALGVTDTQYF,TGCGCCAGCAGCTTGGCCTTGGGAGTAACAGATACGCAGTATTTT
15,.,.,TRBV2,TRBJ1-5,CASSGGSGGRQPQHF,TGTGCCAGCAGTGGGGGGTCGGGGGGCCGACAGCCCCAGCATTTT
14,.,.,TRBV27,TRBJ2-2,CASSFVSGTGELFF,TGTGCCAGCAGTTTTGTTAGCGGTACCGGGGAGCTGTTTTTT
15,.,TRBD2,TRBV20-1,TRBJ2-1,CSATGLAETYNEQFF,TGCAGTGCCACCGGACTAGCGGAAACTTACAATGAGCAGTTCTTC
12,.,TRBD2,TRBV20-1,TRBJ2-7,CSAAEREWQQYF,TGCAGTGCGGCAGAGCGGGAGTGGCAGCAGTACTTC
15,few,TRBD2,TRBV5-1,TRBJ2-1,CASRSGTSGYNEQFF,TGCGCCAGCCGCTCCGGGACTAGCGGATACAATGAGCAGTTCTTC
15,.,TRBD1,TRBV7-6,TRBJ1-1,CASSQLLAGQGMTFF,TGTGCCAGCAGCCAGCTCTTGGCAGGACAGGGAATGACTTTCTTT
18,.,.,TRBV11-2,TRBJ2-1,CASSLGLGTTSSYNEQFF,TGTGCCAGCAGCTTAGGTCTTGGGACAACCAGCTCCTACAATGAGCAGTTCTTC
14,few,TRBD1,TRBV2,TRBJ2-7,CASRGRQGAYEQYF,TGTGCCAGCAGAGGACGACAGGGTGCCTACGAGCAGTACTTC
13,few,.,TRBV5-1,TRBJ2-1,CASSLPDFNEQFF,TGCGCCAGCAGCTTGCCCGACTTCAATGAGCAGTTCTTC
16,few,TRBD2,TRBV6-1,TRBJ2-2,CASNLAGVSHTGELFF,TGTGCCAGCAATCTAGCGGGAGTCTCGCACACCGGGGAGCTGTTTTTT
13,.,.,TRBV19,TRBJ1-1,CASSLGPRTEAFF,TGTGCCAGTAGTTTAGGGCCGAGGACTGAAGCTTTCTTT
15,few,TRBD2,TRBV6-1,TRBJ2-1,CASKGGRQKNNEQFF,TGTGCCAGCAAAGGCGGGAGGCAAAAAAACAATGAGCAGTTCTTC
14,.,.,TRBV6-5,TRBJ2-1,CASSYSLAHNEQFF,TGTGCCAGCAGTTACTCGTTAGCCCACAATGAGCAGTTCTTC
17,.,.,TRBV5-1,TRBJ1-1,CASSYVPRGGLNTEAFF,TGCGCCAGCAGCTACGTTCCCCGAGGGGGACTAAACACTGAAGCTTTCTTT
16,.,TRBD2,TRBV5-1,TRBJ2-3,CASSTGLAGGTDTQYF,TGCGCCAGCAGCACGGGACTAGCAGGGGGCACAGATACGCAGTATTTT
17,.,.,TRBV28,TRBJ2-1,CASSLPIVAGGYNEQFF,TGTGCCAGCAGTTTACCCATAGTGGCTGGGGGCTACAATGAGCAGTTCTTC
12,.,.,TRBV10-2,TRBJ2-5,CASSVKSETQYF,TGCGCCAGCAGTGTCAAGAGCGAGACCCAGTACTTC
17,once,.,TRBV4-1,TRBJ1-2,CASSQRARDRAGYGYTF,TGCGCCAGCAGCCAACGTGCCCGGGACCGGGCCGGCTATGGCTACACCTTC
13,few,TRBD1,TRBV10-3,TRBJ2-7,CAIRPGQYYEQYF,TGTGCCATCAGGCCGGGACAGTACTACGAGCAGTACTTC
15,few,TRBD1,TRBV3-1,TRBJ2-1,CASSPPRTGYNEQFF,TGTGCCAGCAGCCCCCCGAGGACAGGATACAATGAGCAGTTCTTC
15,few,.,TRBV7-2,TRBJ2-3,CASSLVGVSTDTQYF,TGTGCCAGCAGCTTAGTAGGGGTTAGCACAGATACGCAGTATTTT
14,.,TRBD1,TRBV29-1,TRBJ2-7,CSGGTGLRVYEQYF,TGCAGCGGTGGGACAGGATTGCGTGTGTACGAGCAGTACTTC
14,few,.,TRBV28,TRBJ2-1,CASSLLPSLDEQFF,TGTGCCAGCAGTTTATTGCCCAGCTTGGATGAGCAGTTCTTC
14,.,.,TRBV30,TRBJ2-3,CAWSAGTSTDTQYF,TGTGCCTGGAGTGCGGGGACATCAACAGATACGCAGTATTTT
12,.,.,TRBV7-9,TRBJ2-5,CASRRAQETQYF,TGTGCCAGCAGGAGGGCCCAAGAGACCCAGTACTTC
15,.,.,TRBV19,TRBJ1-5,CASSFRQTSNQPQHF,TGTGCCAGTAGTTTTAGACAGACTAGCAATCAGCCCCAGCATTTT
14,.,TRBD1,TRBV10-2,TRBJ2-4,CASTQTGLGNIQYF,TGCGCCAGCACCCAGACAGGGTTAGGAAACATTCAGTACTTC
13,.,.,TRBV5-1,TRBJ2-7,CASSLDHIYEQYF,TGCGCCAGCAGCTTGGATCATATCTACGAGCAGTACTTC
12,few,TRBD2,TRBV20-1,TRBJ2-1,CSATRTSAEQFF,TGCAGTGCTACTCGGACTAGCGCTGAGCAGTTCTTC
16,once,TRBD2,TRBV5-1,TRBJ2-1,CASSATPSGRGNEQFF,TGCGCCAGCAGCGCCACCCCTAGCGGGAGGGGGAATGAGCAGTTCTTC
15,few,TRBD1,TRBV7-9,TRBJ1-4,CASSSIDRGYEKLFF,TGTGCCAGCAGCTCCATCGACAGGGGATATGAAAAACTGTTTTTT
14,few,TRBD1,TRBV5-1,TRBJ2-7,CASSLDGRDRGQYF,TGCGCCAGCAGCTTGGACGGGAGAGACAGGGGGCAGTACTTC
18,few,TRBD1,TRBV13,TRBJ2-2,CASSPTVGQGAKAGELFF,TGTGCCAGCAGCCCCACGGTTGGACAGGGGGCGAAGGCGGGGGAGCTGTTTTTT
14,.,.,TRBV12-3/TRBV12-4,TRBJ1-5,CASSLEAYNQPQHF,TGTGCCAGCAGTTTAGAGGCGTATAATCAGCCCCAGCATTTT
16,.,TRBD2,TRBV18,TRBJ2-1,CASSPGAGVTYNEQFF,TGTGCCAGCTCACCAGGGGCGGGAGTGACGTACAATGAGCAGTTCTTC
13,few,.,TRBV30,TRBJ2-5,CAWSDRGKETQYF,TGTGCCTGGAGTGACCGGGGGAAAGAGACCCAGTACTTC
13,.,.,TRBV5-1,TRBJ2-7,CASSSRGINEHYF,TGCGCCAGCAGCTCCCGGGGTATCAACGAGCACTACTTC
15,.,.,TRBV25-1,TRBJ2-5,CASSELEDPRETQYF,TGTGCCAGCAGTGAACTCGAGGATCCTAGAGAGACCCAGTACTTC
13,few,.,TRBV6-5,TRBJ2-2,CASRSGVGGELFF,TGTGCCAGCAGATCGGGGGTAGGCGGGGAGCTGTTTTTT
17,once,TRBD1,TRBV27,TRBJ2-6,CASSLAGTGLGANVLTF,TGTGCCAGCAGTTTAGCTGGGACAGGGCTTGGGGCCAACGTCCTGACTTTC
13,few,.,TRBV20-1,TRBJ1-2,CSARDLVGWGYTF,TGCAGTGCTAGAGATCTCGTTGGGTGGGGCTACACCTTC
15,.,.,TRBV11-2,TRBJ2-1,CASSLGHTSYNEQFF,TGTGCCAGCAGCTTAGGCCATACTAGCTACAATGAGCAGTTCTTC
10,many,.,TRBV20-1,TRBJ2-7,CSALGYEQYF,TGCAGTGCTTTGGGCTACGAGCAGTACTTC
15,few,TRBD2,TRBV28,TRBJ2-4,CASSLAGAAKNIQYF,TGTGCCAGCAGTCTAGCGGGAGCAGCCAAAAACATTCAGTACTTC
15,few,.,TRBV5-1,TRBJ2-3,CASSLEGGNTDTQYF,TGCGCCAGCAGCTTGGAGGGCGGAAATACAGATACGCAGTATTTT
13,.,.,TRBV30,TRBJ1-3,CAWSITGGNTIYF,TGTGCCTGGAGTATAACAGGAGGAAACACCATATATTTT
13,.,.,TRBV20-1,TRBJ1-2,CSAWQRGGYGYTF,TGCAGTGCTTGGCAAAGGGGAGGCTATGGCTACACCTTC
13,few,.,TRBV29-1,TRBJ1-1,CSVGPGRSTEAFF,TGCAGCGTGGGCCCAGGTAGGTCCACTGAAGCTTTCTTT